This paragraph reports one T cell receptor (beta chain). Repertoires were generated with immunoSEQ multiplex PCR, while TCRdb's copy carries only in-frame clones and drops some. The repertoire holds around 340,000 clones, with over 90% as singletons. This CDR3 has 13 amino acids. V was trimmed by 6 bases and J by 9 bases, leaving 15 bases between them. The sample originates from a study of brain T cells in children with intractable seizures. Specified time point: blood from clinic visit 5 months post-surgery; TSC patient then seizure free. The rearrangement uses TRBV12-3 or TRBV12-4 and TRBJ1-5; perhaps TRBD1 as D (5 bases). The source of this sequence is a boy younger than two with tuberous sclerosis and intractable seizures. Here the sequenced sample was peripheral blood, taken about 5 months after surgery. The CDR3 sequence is CASRSPWGVPQHF. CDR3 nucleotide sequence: TGTGCCAGCAGATCACCGTGGGGGGTGCCCCAGCATTTT.